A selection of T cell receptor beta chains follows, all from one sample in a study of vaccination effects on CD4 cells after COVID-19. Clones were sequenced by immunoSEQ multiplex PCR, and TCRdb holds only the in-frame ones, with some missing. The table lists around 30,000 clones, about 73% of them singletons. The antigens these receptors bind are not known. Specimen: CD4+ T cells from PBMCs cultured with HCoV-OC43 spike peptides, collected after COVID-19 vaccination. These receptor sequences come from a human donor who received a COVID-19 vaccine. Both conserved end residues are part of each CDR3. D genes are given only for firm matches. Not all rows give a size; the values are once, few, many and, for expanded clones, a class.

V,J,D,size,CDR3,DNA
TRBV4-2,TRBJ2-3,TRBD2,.,CASSQDLAGGQDTQYF,TGTGCCAGCAGCCAAGATCTAGCGGGGGGGCAAGATACGCAGTATTTT
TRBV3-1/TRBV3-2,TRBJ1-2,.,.,CASKGTAYGYTF,TGTGCCAGCAAAGGGACGGCCTATGGCTACACCTTC
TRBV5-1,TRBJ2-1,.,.,CASSLARGSYNEQFF,TGCGCCAGCAGCTTGGCCAGGGGATCTTACAATGAGCAGTTCTTC
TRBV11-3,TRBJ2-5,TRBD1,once,CASSVGTGKAETQYF,TGTGCCAGCAGCGTAGGGACAGGGAAGGCGGAGACCCAGTACTTC
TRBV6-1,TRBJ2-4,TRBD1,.,CASSEAGDRAAIQYF,TGTGCCAGCAGTGAAGCGGGGGACAGGGCTGCCATTCAGTACTTC
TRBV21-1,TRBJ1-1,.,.,CASSKEGTGTEKTGTEAFF,TGTGCCAGCAGCAAAGAGGGAACCGGGACAGAAAAAACGGGGACTGAAGCTTTCTTT
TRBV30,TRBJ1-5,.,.,CAWRDGQKNQPQHF,TGTGCCTGGAGAGATGGACAGAAGAATCAGCCCCAGCATTTT
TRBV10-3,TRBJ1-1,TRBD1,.,CAISSGMTGGNTEAFF,TGTGCCATCAGCTCAGGAATGACAGGGGGGAACACTGAAGCTTTCTTT
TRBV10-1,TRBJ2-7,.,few,CASSEHRAVEQYF,TGCGCCAGCAGTGAGCACCGAGCGGTGGAGCAGTACTTC
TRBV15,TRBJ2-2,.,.,CATSSPKKMGELFF,TGTGCCACCAGCAGTCCTAAAAAAATGGGGGAGCTGTTTTTT
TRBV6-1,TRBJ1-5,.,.,CASSEGRNQPQHF,TGTGCCAGCAGTGAAGGGAGAAATCAGCCCCAGCATTTT
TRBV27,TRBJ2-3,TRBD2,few,CASRLAGGRRDTQYF,TGTGCCAGCAGGTTAGCGGGAGGGCGGCGAGATACGCAGTATTTT
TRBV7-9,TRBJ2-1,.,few,CASSLVTGVEQFF,TGTGCCAGCAGCTTAGTGACGGGAGTTGAGCAGTTCTTC
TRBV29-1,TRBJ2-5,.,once,CSAQGHQETQYF,TGCAGCGCGCAGGGGCACCAAGAGACCCAGTACTTC
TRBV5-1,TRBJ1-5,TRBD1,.,CASSFPPSDRGLKGQPQHF,TGCGCCAGCAGCTTTCCCCCTTCGGACAGGGGGTTGAAGGGTCAGCCCCAGCATTTT
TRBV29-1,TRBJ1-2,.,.,CSVEGFVGAPERYGYTF,TGCAGCGTTGAAGGATTTGTAGGGGCTCCGGAAAGGTATGGCTACACCTTC
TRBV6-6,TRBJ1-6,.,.,CASSRGQPVMALHF,TGTGCCAGCAGTCGCGGACAGCCGGTGATGGCCCTCCACTTT
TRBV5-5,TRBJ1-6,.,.,CASSIRGLTSPLHF,TGTGCCAGCAGCATACGGGGGCTAACTTCACCCCTCCACTTT
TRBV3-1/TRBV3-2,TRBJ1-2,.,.,CASSQDRKNTF,TGTGCCAGCAGTCAAGATCGTAAGAACACCTTC
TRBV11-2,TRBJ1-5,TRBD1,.,CASSPGQGNQPQHF,TGTGCCAGCAGCCCCGGACAGGGCAATCAGCCCCAGCATTTT
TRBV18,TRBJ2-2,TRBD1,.,CASSQDHRGRFGELFF,TGTGCCAGCTCACAGGATCACAGGGGGCGCTTCGGGGAGCTGTTTTTT
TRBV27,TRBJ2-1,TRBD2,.,CASSSTSGAYNEQFF,TGTGCCAGCAGTTCAACTAGCGGAGCCTACAATGAGCAGTTCTTC
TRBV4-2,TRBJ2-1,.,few,CASSPLGRHNEQFF,TGTGCCAGCAGCCCACTTGGGCGGCACAATGAGCAGTTCTTC
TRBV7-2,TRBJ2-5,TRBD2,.,CASSPGLLAGNVQETQYF,TGTGCCAGCAGCCCCGGGCTCCTAGCGGGAAACGTGCAAGAGACCCAGTACTTC
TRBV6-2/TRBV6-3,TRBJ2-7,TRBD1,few,CASSSTGGGGGEQYF,TGTGCCAGCAGCTCAACAGGGGGCGGAGGTGGCGAGCAGTACTTC
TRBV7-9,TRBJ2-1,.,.,CASSLVRQGEQFF,TGTGCCAGCAGCTTAGTACGGCAGGGTGAGCAGTTCTTC
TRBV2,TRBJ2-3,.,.,CASSELGTFTDTQYF,TGTGCCAGCAGTGAACTCGGGACTTTCACAGATACGCAGTATTTT
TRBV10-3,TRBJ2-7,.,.,CAISESKRAELYEQYF,TGTGCCATCAGTGAGTCGAAGCGGGCGGAACTTTACGAGCAGTACTTC
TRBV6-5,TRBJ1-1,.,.,CASSYSTGMNTEAFF,TGTGCCAGCAGTTACTCTACGGGGATGAACACTGAAGCTTTCTTT
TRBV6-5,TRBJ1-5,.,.,CASSYSMNTAGQPQHF,TGTGCCAGCAGTTACTCGATGAACACAGCCGGTCAGCCCCAGCATTTT
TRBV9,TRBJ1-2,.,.,CASSVHGNDGPPTF,TGTGCCAGCAGCGTACACGGAAATGACGGCCCGCCGACCTTC
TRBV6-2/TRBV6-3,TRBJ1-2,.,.,CASSVGGTLYGYTF,TGTGCCAGCAGTGTAGGTGGGACACTCTATGGCTACACCTTC
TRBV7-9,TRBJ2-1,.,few,CASSEVGPVNEQFF,TGTGCCAGCAGCGAGGTGGGCCCAGTTAATGAGCAGTTCTTC
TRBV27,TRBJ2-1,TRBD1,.,CASRKGGQIYNEQFF,TGTGCCAGCAGGAAAGGGGGCCAAATCTACAATGAGCAGTTCTTC
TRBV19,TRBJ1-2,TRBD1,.,CASSGDRGLYGYTF,TGTGCCAGTAGTGGGGACAGGGGACTCTATGGCTACACCTTC
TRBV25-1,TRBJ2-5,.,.,CASSDNRRTNF,TGTGCCAGCAGTGATAACCGAAGAACTAACTTC
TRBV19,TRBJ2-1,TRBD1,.,CASSIQGAWNEQFF,TGTGCCAGTAGTATCCAGGGGGCGTGGAATGAGCAGTTCTTC
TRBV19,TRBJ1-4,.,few,CASSPHSATNEKLFF,TGTGCCAGTAGTCCTCACAGCGCAACTAATGAAAAACTGTTTTTT
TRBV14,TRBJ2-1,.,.,CASSRNGYNEQFF,TGTGCCAGCAGCCGGAACGGATACAATGAGCAGTTCTTC
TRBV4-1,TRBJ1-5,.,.,CASSQEPGRYQPQHF,TGCGCCAGCAGCCAAGAGCCTGGCAGATATCAGCCCCAGCATTTT
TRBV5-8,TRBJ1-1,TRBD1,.,CASRGQGSTEAFF,TGTGCCAGCAGGGGACAGGGGAGCACTGAAGCTTTCTTT